Presented here are 17 T cell receptor beta chains from one specimen sequenced in a study of blood T cell repertoires in COVID-19. The table came from immunoSEQ multiplex PCR; TCRdb's copy has only in-frame clones and leaves some out. The sample has roughly 78,000 clones, approximately 80% seen once. The sequenced sample consisted of peripheral blood. The receptors shown here come from a man between 50 and 59 years old with COVID-19, enrolled during active disease.

The V gene is TRBV19, the J gene TRBJ1-2; D uncertain. With 6 bases removed from V and 0 bases from J, the gap between germline ends came to 23 bases. Germline V gene data show CDR1 as LNHDA and CDR2 as SQIVND (reference sequence). This CDR3 is built from 18 residues. The CDR3 loop reads CASRPDIREPHANYGYTF. The CDR3 DNA sequence: TGTGCCAGTAGACCCGACATACGGGAGCCACACGCTAACTATGGCTACACCTTC.

This clone has only one observation. The V call is TRBV18, the J call TRBJ2-1, with a possible D match to TRBD2 (6 bases). This CDR3 spans 16 amino acids. V lost 3 bases to trimming and J lost 3 bases, with 15 bases between them. Looked up from germline, CDR1 is KGHSH and CDR2 is LQKENI. The CDR3: CASSPLPEGLYNEQFF. The CDR3 nucleotides read TGTGCCAGCTCACCCCTCCCGGAGGGCCTCTACAATGAGCAGTTCTTC.

The table lists this clone with a few counts. The chain joins TRBV20-1 to TRBJ2-1; D perhaps matches TRBD2 (6 bases). The CDR3 length is 14 residues. With 3 bases removed from V and 8 bases from J, the gap between germline ends came to 17 bases. Germline CDR1 is DFQATT and CDR2 is SNEGSKA (reference sequence). CDR3 nucleotides: TGCAGTGCTAGTAAGGGCGGAGGGTCCGATGAGCAGTTCTTC. It encodes CSASKGGGSDEQFF.

V and J are TRBV25-1 and TRBJ1-2; TRBD1 agrees at 7 bases. Germline CDR1 and CDR2: MGHDK and SYGVNS. The CDR3 runs 16 residues. V gave up 3 bases and J gave up 5 bases; unmatched junction bases: 12. As DNA, the CDR3 is TGTGCCAGCAGTGACAGAACGACAGGGTTCGGGTATGGCTACACCTTC. This gives the protein CASSDRTTGFGYGYTF.

This clone was detected once. The V gene is TRBV9, the J gene TRBJ1-4; D is unclear. The V and J ends lost 2 bases and 0 bases respectively, with 8 bases between them. The V gene's germline CDR1 is SGDLS and CDR2 YYNGEE. The CDR3 runs 15 residues. The CDR3, as DNA: TGTGCCAGCAGCGTTTCCCCTGCAACTAATGAAAAACTGTTTTTT. Its protein is CASSVSPATNEKLFF.

V is TRBV7-9 and J is TRBJ1-6; 9 positions match TRBD1. CDR3 size: 13 residues. Per germline, CDR1 SEHNR and CDR2 FQNEAQ (reference sequence). V was clipped by 5 bases and J by 8 bases; unmatched bases: 1. Here the CDR3 reads CASSHRGHSPLHF. The CDR3 DNA reads TGTGCCAGCAGCCACAGGGGGCATTCACCCCTCCACTTT.

This chain connects TRBV5-4 to TRBJ2-3; weak D call: TRBD2 (5 bases). Germline V gene data show CDR1 as SGHNT and CDR2 as YYREEE (reference sequence). Trimming pared 1 base from V and 5 bases from J, leaving 14 bases between. The CDR3 covers 15 residues. The CDR3 DNA reads as TGTGCCAGCAGCTTGATGGGTAGAAGCGGAGATACGCAGTATTTT. Its translation: CASSLMGRSGDTQYF. Complete variable domain (other parts from reference TRBV5-4 and TRBJ2-3): ETGVTQSPTHLIKTRGQQVTLRCSSQSGHNTVSWYQQALGQGPQFIFQYYREEENGRGNFPPRFSGLQFPNYSSELNVNALELDDSALYLCASSLMGRSGDTQYFGPGTRLTVL.

V and J are TRBV12-3 or TRBV12-4 and TRBJ2-5; D may be TRBD2 (6 bases). This CDR3 is built from 13 residues. Trimming took 3 bases from V and 5 from J, leaving 10 bases between them. The CDR3 sequence is CASSFQEGETQYF. The CDR3 DNA reads as TGTGCCAGCAGTTTTCAGGAGGGGGAGACCCAGTACTTC.

The chain recombines TRBV6-4 with TRBJ2-2; TRBD1 aligns across 10 bases. The ends lost 3 bases at V and 2 bases at J; junction bases unmatched: 15. The germline CDR1 and CDR2 sequences are MRHNA and SNTAGT. This CDR3 is 20 amino acids long. The CDR3 sequence: CASSEVSSWTGGVNTGELFF. In nucleotides, the CDR3 is TGTGCCAGCAGTGAAGTCAGTTCGTGGACAGGGGGGGTCAACACCGGGGAGCTGTTTTTT.

This clone was observed once. CDR3 sequence (DNA): TGCGCCAGCAGCCAAGGGGCAGCGGGAGTTCCCTACGAGCAGTACTTC. Amino acid sequence: CASSQGAAGVPYEQYF. The rearrangement links TRBV4-1 to TRBJ2-7, with 8 bases identical to TRBD2. Germline V gene sequence: CDR1 MGHRA, CDR2 YSYEKL. CDR3 length: 16 amino acids. With V trimmed by 1 base and J by 2 bases, 7 bases remained unmatched.

This clone appeared once. This chain joins TRBV4-1 and TRBJ2-1; 8 positions agree with TRBD2. J was trimmed by 9 bases and V by 7 bases; bases with no gene match: 20. The germline gives CDR1 MGHRA, CDR2 YSYEKL. The CDR3 is 17 residues long. The CDR3 reads CASTTPGPAGVHVEQFF. Here the CDR3 DNA reads TGCGCCAGCACCACCCCCGGCCCAGCGGGAGTCCACGTTGAGCAGTTCTTC.

The rearrangement links TRBV7-6 to TRBJ2-7, with 7 nucleotides matching TRBD2. Germline V gives CDR1 SGHVS, CDR2 FNYEAQ. The V gene end was trimmed by 2 bases and the J gene end by 1 base; junction bases not matched to a gene: 20. This CDR3 is built from 20 residues. CDR3 nucleotide sequence: TGTGCCAGCAGCTTACCTATTTTGTTCGATCCCCCTAGCGGATCCTACGAGCAGTACTTC. It yields the protein CASSLPILFDPPSGSYEQYF.

This clone was seen a single time. This sequence joins TRBV24-1 and TRBJ2-1; 8 bases line up with TRBD2. This CDR3 is built from 14 residues. Unmatched junction bases numbered 8, after V lost 9 bases and J lost 5 bases. CDR1 and CDR2 (germline): KGHDR, SFDVKD. The CDR3 bases are TGTGCCACCGGTCTAGCGGGTGGAAACAATGAGCAGTTCTTC. This codes for CATGLAGGNNEQFF.

The chain recombines TRBV2 with TRBJ2-7; perhaps TRBD2 as D (6 bases). Per the germline V gene, CDR1 is SNHLY and CDR2 is FYNNEI. Trimming removed 8 bases from V and 3 bases from J, with 14 bases in between. This CDR3 region has 13 residues. The CDR3 region has the DNA TGTGCCAGCGTTCAGGGCGGGGACTACGAGCAGTACTTC. Translated: CASVQGGDYEQYF.

This chain's CDR3 is CASREVGNTIYF. CDR3 DNA sequence: TGTGCCAGCAGGGAGGTTGGAAACACCATATATTTT. The V call is TRBV6-1, the J call TRBJ1-3; D remains ambiguous. The germline gives CDR1 MNHNS, CDR2 SASEGT. The CDR3 extends over 12 amino acids. Between the trimmed V and J ends, which lost 6 bases and 3 bases, there was a span of 6 bases.

The V call is TRBV7-2, the J call TRBJ1-6; D is ambiguous. The CDR3 is 14 residues long. In germline, CDR1 is SGHTA, CDR2 FQGNSA. The V and J ends lost 1 base and 2 bases respectively, with 3 bases between them. The CDR3 region has the DNA TGTGCCAGCAGCTTAGGGCCCTATAATTCACCCCTCCACTTT. Translated, it gives CASSLGPYNSPLHF. Variable domain in full (rest from reference TRBV7-2 and TRBJ1-6): GAGVSQSPSNKVTEKGKDVELRCDPISGHTALYWYRQSLGQGLEFLIYFQGNSAPDKSGLPSDRFSAERTGGSVSTLTIQRTQQEDSAVYLCASSLGPYNSPLHFGNGTRLTVT.

This clone was counted ten times or more. CDR3 sequence: CASSFGGSGELFF. CDR3 nucleotides: TGTGCCAGCAGTTTCGGCGGGAGTGGGGAGCTGTTTTTT. The chain has TRBV12-3 or TRBV12-4 and TRBJ2-2; 7 bases are a match to TRBD2. The CDR3 is made up of 13 amino acids. V shed 3 bases and J 8 bases; nucleotides not matched to a gene: 3.